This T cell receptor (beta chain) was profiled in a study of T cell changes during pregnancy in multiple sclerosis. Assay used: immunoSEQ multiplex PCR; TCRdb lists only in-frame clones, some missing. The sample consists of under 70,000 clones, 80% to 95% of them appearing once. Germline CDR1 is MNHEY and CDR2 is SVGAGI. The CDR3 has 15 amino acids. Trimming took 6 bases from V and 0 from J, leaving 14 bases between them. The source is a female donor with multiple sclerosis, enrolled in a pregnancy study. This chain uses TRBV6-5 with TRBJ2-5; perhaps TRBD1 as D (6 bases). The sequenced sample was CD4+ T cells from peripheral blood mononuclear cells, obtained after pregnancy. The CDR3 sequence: CASSPGQMYQETQYF. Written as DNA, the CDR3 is TGTGCCAGCAGCCCGGGACAAATGTACCAAGAGACCCAGTACTTC.